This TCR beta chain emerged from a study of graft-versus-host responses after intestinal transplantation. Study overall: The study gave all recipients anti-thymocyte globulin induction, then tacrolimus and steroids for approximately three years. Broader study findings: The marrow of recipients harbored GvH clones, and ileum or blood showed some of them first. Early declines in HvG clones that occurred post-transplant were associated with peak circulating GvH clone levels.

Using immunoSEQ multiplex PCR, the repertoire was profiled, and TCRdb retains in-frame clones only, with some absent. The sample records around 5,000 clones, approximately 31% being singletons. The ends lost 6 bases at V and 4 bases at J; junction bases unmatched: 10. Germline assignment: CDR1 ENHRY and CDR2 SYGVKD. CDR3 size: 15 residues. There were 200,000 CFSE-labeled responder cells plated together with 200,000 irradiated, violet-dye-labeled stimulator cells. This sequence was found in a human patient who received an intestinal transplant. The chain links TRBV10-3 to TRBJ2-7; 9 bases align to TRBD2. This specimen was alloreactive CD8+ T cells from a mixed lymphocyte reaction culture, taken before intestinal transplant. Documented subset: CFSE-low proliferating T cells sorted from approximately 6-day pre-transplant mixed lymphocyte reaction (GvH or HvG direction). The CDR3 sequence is CAIRKTSGAPYEQYF. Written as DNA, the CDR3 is TGTGCCATCAGGAAGACTAGCGGAGCCCCTTACGAGCAGTACTTC.